This paragraph covers one T cell receptor (beta chain) sequence. In its sample, this clonotype was seen a few times. Its binding antigen is unknown. Per-base qualities were not stored, and no clone one base away is much larger. Library preparation used PCR. The instrument given in TCRdb is Illumina HiSeq 2500. To reduce PCR and sequencing biases, unique molecular identifiers were built into the TCR beta cDNA libraries. Around 500,000 cDNA molecules were obtained for every 1 to 10 million input T cells, so each molecule roughly corresponded to one T cell. The patient libraries were prepared and sequenced using the same protocol as the earlier healthy control dataset. Samples belonging to the same batch were prepared together, multiplexed and sequenced on a shared HiSeq lane. On the authors' methods: Raw barcoded reads were processed with MIGEC, and single-read molecular identifier groups were discarded before consensus assembly and CDR3 extraction. VDJtools was used for post-analysis of the clonotype tables, and diversity was normalized by down-sampling every dataset to the size of the smallest sample. In repertoire overlap clustering, CDR3 amino acid sequences, but not nucleotide sequences, were matched to correct batch-related cross-sample contamination. The public reads were quality trimmed at Q25 with fastp and then assembled into clones with MiXCR by TCRdb, keeping productive beta chains. Entries are consolidated by CDR3 protein sequence, retaining the most common genes and DNA. The V and J calls were determined by TCRdb, not by the authors. The sample yields 160,000 or so distinct CDR3 sequences; 36% were counted once. In total, the top ten clones hold 25% to 35% of the sample.

V and J are trimmed by 3 bases and 3 bases, and the gene matches miss 5 bases of the junction. Inclusive of the bounding cysteine and phenylalanine, the CDR3 is 14 residues long. Only the CDR3 portion is preserved as DNA: 42 bases, with reading frame beginning at the first base. Via the germline V gene, CDR1 is MNHEY and CDR2 SVGEGT. According to the study, the label for this sample's time point signals: second blood draw from one MS patient after hematopoietic stem cell transplantation. To demonstrate the VDJtools post-analysis software, the study profiled TCR beta repertoires from the peripheral blood of about 13 young patients with multiple sclerosis. The multiple sclerosis patients were children and adolescents ranging in age from about 6 to 17 years. The sample originates from a study of post-analysis software for immune sequencing data (dated by TCRdb to between 2014 and 2017). Regarding the complete study: The recorded disease courses included relapsing-remitting, secondary progressive and progressive-relapsing multiple sclerosis, and some patients had no subtype annotation. Patient repertoires were compared against 11 previously published healthy control repertoires from donors aged roughly 6 to 28 years. A subset of samples was prepared in parallel using single-end sample barcoding, then pooled and co-amplified after Illumina adapter ligation.

What the work shows at the level of the full study, not this receptor alone: Significantly higher frequencies in patients than in controls were found for about 5 TRBV segments, including TRBV5-6, TRBV5-1 and TRBV20-1. Compared with controls, multiple sclerosis patients had significantly lower normalized Chao1 diversity, a finding suggesting substantial peripheral T-cell clonal expansion. Direct clustering with F measure showed strong co-clustering of samples prepared in the same batch, prompting a batch-effect correction. The control group was slightly older than the multiple sclerosis patient group.

Here the sequenced sample was blood, taken after autologous hematopoietic stem cell transplantation. The TCR comes from a girl under 18 with multiple sclerosis. Donor details come from another sample of the same person, matched by shared clones. Rearrangement joined TRBV6-2 or TRBV6-3 to TRBJ2-7; 7 central bases correspond to TRBD2. The CDR3 here reads CASSYPGGGYEQYF. The DNA sequence is TGTGCCAGCAGTTATCCGGGAGGCGGCTACGAGCAGTACTTC.